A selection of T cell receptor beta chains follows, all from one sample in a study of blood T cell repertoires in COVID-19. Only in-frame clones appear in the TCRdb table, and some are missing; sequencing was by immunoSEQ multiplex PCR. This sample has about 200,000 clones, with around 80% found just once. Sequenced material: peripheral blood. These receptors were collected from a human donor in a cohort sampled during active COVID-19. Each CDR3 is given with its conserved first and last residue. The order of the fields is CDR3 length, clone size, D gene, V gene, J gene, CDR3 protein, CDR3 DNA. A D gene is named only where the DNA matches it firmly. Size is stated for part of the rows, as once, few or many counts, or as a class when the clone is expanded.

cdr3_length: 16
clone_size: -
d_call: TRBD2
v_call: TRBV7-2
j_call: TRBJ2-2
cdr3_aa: CASSTTGTSGTGELFF
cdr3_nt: TGTGCCAGCAGCACGACCGGGACTAGCGGTACCGGGGAGCTGTTTTTT

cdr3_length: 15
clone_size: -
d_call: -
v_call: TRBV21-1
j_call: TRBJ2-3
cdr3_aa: CASSKGTSGTDTQYF
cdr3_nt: TGTGCCAGCAGCAAAGGGACTAGCGGCACAGATACGCAGTATTTT

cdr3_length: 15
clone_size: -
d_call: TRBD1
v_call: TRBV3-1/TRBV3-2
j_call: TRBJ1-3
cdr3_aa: CASRQRGRDGNTIYF
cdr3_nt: TGTGCCAGCAGGCAGAGGGGGCGAGATGGAAACACCATATATTTT

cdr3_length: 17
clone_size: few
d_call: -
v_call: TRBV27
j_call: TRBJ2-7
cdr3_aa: CASSSGTGGISSYEQYF
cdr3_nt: TGTGCCAGCAGCTCCGGGACTGGGGGTATCAGCTCCTACGAGCAGTACTTC

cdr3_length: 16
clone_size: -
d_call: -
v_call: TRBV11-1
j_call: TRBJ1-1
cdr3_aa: CASSQAGVWRNTEAFF
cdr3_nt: TGTGCCAGCAGCCAAGCAGGGGTCTGGCGGAACACTGAAGCTTTCTTT

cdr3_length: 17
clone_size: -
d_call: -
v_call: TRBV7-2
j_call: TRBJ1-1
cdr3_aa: CASSINGVSGRKTEAFF
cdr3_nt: TGTGCCAGCAGCATTAACGGGGTTTCTGGGCGGAAAACTGAAGCTTTCTTT

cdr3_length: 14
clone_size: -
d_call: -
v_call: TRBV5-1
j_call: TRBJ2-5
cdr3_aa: CASRIRTAQETQYF
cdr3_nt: TGCGCCAGCAGAATAAGGACAGCACAAGAGACCCAGTACTTC

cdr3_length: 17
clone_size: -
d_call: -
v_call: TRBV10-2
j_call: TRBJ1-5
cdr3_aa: CASSVTPLGERNQPQHF
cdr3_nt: TGCGCCAGCAGTGTCACCCCCCTGGGAGAACGCAATCAGCCCCAGCATTTT

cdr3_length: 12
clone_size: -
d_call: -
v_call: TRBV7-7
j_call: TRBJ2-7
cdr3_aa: CASSNLDGVSYF
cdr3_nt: TGTGCCAGCAGCAACCTCGACGGGGTTTCGTACTTC

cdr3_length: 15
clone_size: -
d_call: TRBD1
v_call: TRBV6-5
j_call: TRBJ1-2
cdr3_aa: CASTQPGQGSHGYTF
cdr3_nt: TGTGCCAGCACCCAACCGGGACAGGGGAGCCATGGCTACACCTTC

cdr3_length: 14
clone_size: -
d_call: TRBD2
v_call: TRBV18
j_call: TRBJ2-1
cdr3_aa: CASSPPGLANEQFF
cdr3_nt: TGTGCCAGCTCACCACCGGGACTAGCCAATGAGCAGTTCTTC

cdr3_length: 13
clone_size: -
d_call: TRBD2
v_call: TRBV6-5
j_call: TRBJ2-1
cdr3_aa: CASSRTRPDEQFF
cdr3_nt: TGTGCCAGCAGTCGGACTAGGCCGGATGAGCAGTTCTTC

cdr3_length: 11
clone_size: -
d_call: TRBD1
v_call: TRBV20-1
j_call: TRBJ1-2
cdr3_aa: CSGQGGYGYTF
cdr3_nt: TGCAGTGGACAGGGAGGCTATGGCTACACCTTC

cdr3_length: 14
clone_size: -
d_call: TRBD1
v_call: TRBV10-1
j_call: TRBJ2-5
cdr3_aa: CASSDGTGLETQYF
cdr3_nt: TGCGCCAGCAGTGATGGGACAGGACTCGAGACCCAGTACTTC

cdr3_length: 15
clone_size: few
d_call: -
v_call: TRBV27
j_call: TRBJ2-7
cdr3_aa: CASSFWAGSAYEQYF
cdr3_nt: TGTGCCAGCAGTTTTTGGGCAGGGTCCGCCTACGAGCAGTACTTC

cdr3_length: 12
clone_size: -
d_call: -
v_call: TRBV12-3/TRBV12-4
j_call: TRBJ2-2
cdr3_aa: CASSPRAGELFF
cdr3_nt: TGTGCCAGCAGTCCCCGCGCCGGGGAGCTGTTTTTT

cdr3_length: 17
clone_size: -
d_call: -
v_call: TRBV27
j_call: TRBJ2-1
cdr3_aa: CASSNPWVASPSYEQFF
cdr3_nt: TGTGCCAGCTCCAACCCTTGGGTAGCGAGTCCTAGCTATGAGCAGTTCTTC

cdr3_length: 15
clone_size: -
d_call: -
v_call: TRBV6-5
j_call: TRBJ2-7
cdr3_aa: CASSHSCGGLYEQYF
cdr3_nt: TGTGCCAGCAGTCATTCGTGTGGCGGACTCTACGAGCAGTACTTC

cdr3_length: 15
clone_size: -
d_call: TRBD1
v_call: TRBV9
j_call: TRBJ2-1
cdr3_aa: CASSVGQGTYNEQFF
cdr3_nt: TGTGCCAGCAGCGTAGGACAGGGAACCTACAATGAGCAGTTCTTC

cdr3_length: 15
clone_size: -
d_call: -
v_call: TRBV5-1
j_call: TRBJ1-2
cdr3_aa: CASSLSHRDYYGYTF
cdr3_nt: TGCGCCAGCAGCTTGTCTCACCGGGACTACTATGGCTACACCTTC

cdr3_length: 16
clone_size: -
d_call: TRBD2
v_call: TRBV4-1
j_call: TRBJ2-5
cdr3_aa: CASSPRLADLQETQYF
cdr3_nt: TGCGCCAGCAGCCCCCGACTAGCGGACCTTCAAGAGACCCAGTACTTC

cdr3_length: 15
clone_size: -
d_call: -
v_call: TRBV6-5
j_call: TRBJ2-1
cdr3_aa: CASSYRIAEYNEQFF
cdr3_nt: TGTGCCAGCAGTTACAGGATAGCGGAGTACAATGAGCAGTTCTTC

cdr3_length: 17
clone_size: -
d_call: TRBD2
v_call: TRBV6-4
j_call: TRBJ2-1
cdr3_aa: CASSKFSGRALYNEQFF
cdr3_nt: TGTGCCAGCAGTAAATTTAGCGGGAGGGCCCTATACAATGAGCAGTTCTTC

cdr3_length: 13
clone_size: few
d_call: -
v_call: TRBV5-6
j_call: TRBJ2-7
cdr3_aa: CASSLGQSYEQYF
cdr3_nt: TGTGCCAGCAGCTTGGGACAGTCCTACGAGCAGTACTTC

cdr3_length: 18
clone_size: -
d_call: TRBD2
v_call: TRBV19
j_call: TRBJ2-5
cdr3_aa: CASSRHGLAGDPVETQYF
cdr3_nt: TGTGCCAGTAGCCGACACGGACTAGCGGGCGACCCGGTGGAGACCCAGTACTTC

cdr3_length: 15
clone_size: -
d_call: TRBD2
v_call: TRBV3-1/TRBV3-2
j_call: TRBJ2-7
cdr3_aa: CASSQGTSGAYEQYF
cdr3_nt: TGTGCCAGCAGCCAGGGGACTAGCGGGGCCTACGAGCAGTACTTC

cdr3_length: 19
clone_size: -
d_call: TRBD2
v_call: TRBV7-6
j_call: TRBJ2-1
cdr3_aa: CASSLRLAGGKSSYNEQFF
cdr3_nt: TGTGCCAGCAGCTTAAGACTAGCGGGAGGAAAGAGCTCCTACAATGAGCAGTTCTTC

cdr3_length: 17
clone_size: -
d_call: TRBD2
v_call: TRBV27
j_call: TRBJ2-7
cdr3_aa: CASSSLPGLDLPDEQYF
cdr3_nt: TGTGCCAGCAGTTCTTTGCCGGGACTAGACCTACCCGACGAGCAGTACTTC

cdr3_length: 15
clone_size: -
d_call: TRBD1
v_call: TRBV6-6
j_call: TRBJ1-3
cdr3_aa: CATAVQGAPGNTIYF
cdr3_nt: TGTGCCACTGCCGTACAGGGGGCGCCGGGAAACACCATATATTTT

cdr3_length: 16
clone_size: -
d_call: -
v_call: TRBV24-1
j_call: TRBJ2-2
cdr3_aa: CATGRATGSNTGELFF
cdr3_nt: TGTGCCACCGGGCGGGCGACAGGTTCGAACACCGGGGAGCTGTTTTTT

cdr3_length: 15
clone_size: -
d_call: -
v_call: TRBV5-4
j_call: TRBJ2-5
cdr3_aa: CASSFSTAYQETQYF
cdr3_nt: TGTGCCAGCAGCTTTTCGACAGCGTACCAAGAGACCCAGTACTTC

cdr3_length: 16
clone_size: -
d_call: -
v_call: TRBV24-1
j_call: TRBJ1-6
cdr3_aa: CATSDFLGGYNSPLHF
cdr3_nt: TGTGCCACCAGTGATTTTTTAGGGGGTTATAATTCACCCCTCCACTTT

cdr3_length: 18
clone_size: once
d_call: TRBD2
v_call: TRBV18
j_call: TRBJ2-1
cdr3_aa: CASSPLQLSGRSHNEQFF
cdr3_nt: TGTGCCAGCTCACCACTCCAACTTAGCGGGAGGTCTCACAATGAGCAGTTCTTC

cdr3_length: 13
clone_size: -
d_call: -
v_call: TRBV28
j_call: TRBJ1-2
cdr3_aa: CASSSWGVYGYTF
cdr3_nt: TGTGCCAGCAGCTCTTGGGGGGTCTATGGCTACACCTTC

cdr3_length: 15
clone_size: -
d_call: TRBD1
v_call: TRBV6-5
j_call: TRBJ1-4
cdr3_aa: CASSNEGGAGRGLFF
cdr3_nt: TGTGCCAGCAGTAACGAAGGGGGCGCGGGTCGAGGACTGTTTTTT

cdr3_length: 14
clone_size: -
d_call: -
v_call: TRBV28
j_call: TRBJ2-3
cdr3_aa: CASSLGGNSDTQYF
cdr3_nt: TGTGCCAGCAGTTTAGGCGGCAACTCAGATACGCAGTATTTT

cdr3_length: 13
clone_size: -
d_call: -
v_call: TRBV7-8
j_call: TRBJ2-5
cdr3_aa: CASRPPFRETQYF
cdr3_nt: TGTGCCAGCAGACCACCATTCAGGGAGACCCAGTACTTC

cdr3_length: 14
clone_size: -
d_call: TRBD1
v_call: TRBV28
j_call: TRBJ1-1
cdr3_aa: CASFMGTGVAEAFF
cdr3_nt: TGTGCCAGCTTTATGGGGACAGGGGTGGCTGAAGCTTTCTTT

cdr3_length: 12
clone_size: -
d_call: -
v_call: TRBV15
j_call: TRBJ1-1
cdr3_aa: CATSGANTEAFF
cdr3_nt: TGTGCCACCAGCGGGGCGAACACTGAAGCTTTCTTT

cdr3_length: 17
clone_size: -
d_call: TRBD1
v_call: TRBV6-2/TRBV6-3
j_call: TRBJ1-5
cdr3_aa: CASSKERDRVKDQPQHF
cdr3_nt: TGTGCCAGCAGTAAGGAGAGGGACAGGGTTAAGGATCAGCCCCAGCATTTT

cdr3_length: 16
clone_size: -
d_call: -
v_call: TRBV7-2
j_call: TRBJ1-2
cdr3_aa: CASSPPSLTGNYGYTF
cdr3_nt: TGTGCCAGCAGCCCTCCCAGCCTGACAGGCAACTATGGCTACACCTTC

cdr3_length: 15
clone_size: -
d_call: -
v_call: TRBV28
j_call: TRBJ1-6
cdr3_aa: CASSLYQVYNSPLHF
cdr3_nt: TGTGCCAGCAGTTTATATCAGGTTTATAATTCACCCCTCCACTTT

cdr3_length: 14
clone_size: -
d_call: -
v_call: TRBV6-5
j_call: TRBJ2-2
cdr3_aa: CASSLIAEDGELFF
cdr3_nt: TGTGCCAGCAGTTTGATAGCGGAAGACGGGGAGCTGTTTTTT

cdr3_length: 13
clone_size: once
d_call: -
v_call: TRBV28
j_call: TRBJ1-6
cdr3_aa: CATKGGNNSPLHF
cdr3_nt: TGTGCCACCAAGGGGGGGAATAATTCACCCCTCCACTTT

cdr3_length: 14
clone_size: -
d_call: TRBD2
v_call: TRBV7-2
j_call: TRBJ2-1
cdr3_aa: CASSPPGLGSEQFF
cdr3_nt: TGTGCCAGCAGCCCACCGGGACTAGGGAGTGAGCAGTTCTTC

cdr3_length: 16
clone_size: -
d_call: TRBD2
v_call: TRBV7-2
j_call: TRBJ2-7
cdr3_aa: CANFGLALRPPYEQYF
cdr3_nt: TGTGCCAACTTTGGACTAGCACTACGACCGCCCTACGAGCAGTACTTC

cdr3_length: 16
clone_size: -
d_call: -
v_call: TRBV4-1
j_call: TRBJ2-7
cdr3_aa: CASSPRDYGGTYEQYF
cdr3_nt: TGCGCCAGCAGCCCAAGGGACTATGGGGGCACCTACGAGCAGTACTTC

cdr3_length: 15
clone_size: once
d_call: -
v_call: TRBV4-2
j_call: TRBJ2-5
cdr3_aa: CASSQVGSVLETQYF
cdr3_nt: TGTGCCAGCAGCCAAGTAGGTAGCGTATTGGAGACCCAGTACTTC

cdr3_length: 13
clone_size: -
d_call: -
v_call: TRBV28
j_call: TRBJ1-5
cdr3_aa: CATENYSNQPQHF
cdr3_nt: TGTGCCACCGAGAACTATAGCAATCAGCCCCAGCATTTT

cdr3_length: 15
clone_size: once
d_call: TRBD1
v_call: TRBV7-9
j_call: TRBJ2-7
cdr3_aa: CASSLTGQLTYEQYF
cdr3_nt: TGTGCCAGCAGCTTGACGGGACAGCTTACCTACGAGCAGTACTTC

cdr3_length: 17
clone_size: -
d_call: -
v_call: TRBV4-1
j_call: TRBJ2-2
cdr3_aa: CASSQDLAWVNTGELFF
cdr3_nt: TGCGCCAGCAGCCAAGACCTAGCGTGGGTGAACACCGGGGAGCTGTTTTTT

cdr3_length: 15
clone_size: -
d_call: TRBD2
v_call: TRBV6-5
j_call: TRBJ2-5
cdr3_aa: CASSYPTSGQETQYF
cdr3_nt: TGTGCCAGCAGTTACCCGACTAGCGGCCAAGAGACCCAGTACTTC

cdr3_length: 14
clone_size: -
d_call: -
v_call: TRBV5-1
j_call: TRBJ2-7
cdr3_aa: CASSTSGAGREQYF
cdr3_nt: TGCGCCAGCAGCACATCGGGAGCCGGTAGGGAGCAGTACTTC

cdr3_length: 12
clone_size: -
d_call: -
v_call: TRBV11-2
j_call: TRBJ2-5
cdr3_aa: CASGSNYETQYF
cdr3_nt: TGTGCCAGCGGGAGTAATTATGAGACCCAGTACTTC

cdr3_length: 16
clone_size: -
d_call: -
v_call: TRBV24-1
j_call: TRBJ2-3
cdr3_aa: CATSDFRGSGTDTQYF
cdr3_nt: TGTGCCACCAGTGATTTTCGGGGGAGTGGAACAGATACGCAGTATTTT

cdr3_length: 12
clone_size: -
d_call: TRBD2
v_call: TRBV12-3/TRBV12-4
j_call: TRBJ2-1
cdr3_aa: CASSLLAVEQFF
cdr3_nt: TGTGCCAGCAGTTTACTAGCGGTTGAGCAGTTCTTC

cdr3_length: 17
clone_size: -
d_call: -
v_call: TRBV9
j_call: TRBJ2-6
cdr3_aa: CASSVAPGNSGANVLTF
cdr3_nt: TGTGCCAGCAGCGTAGCTCCAGGGAACTCTGGGGCCAACGTCCTGACTTTC